The 30 T cell receptor beta chains presented below share a single source sample, sequenced in a study of early T cells in non-severe SARS-CoV-2 infection. In TCRdb, the 5' RACE reads were re-called with MiXCR into one record per CDR3 protein. The table includes around 70,000 distinct CDR3 sequences, around 9.9% detected once. Sequencing was carried out using whole blood. The origin of the receptors is an adult who was a healthcare worker with PCR-confirmed SARS-CoV-2 infection or an uninfected control (not recorded which).

This clonotype was observed a few times. This rearrangement joins TRBV12-3 or TRBV12-4 to TRBJ2-3, with 8 bases matching TRBD2. This CDR3 has 15 amino acids. J lost 2 bases, V lost 6 bases, and 7 bases had no gene match. CDR3: CASSLRAGDTDTQYF. The CDR3 DNA is TGTGCCAGCAGCCTAAGAGCGGGAGACACAGATACGCAGTATTTT.

The table lists this clonotype with many counts. The rearrangement links TRBV20-1 to TRBJ2-1; D call uncertain. CDR3 length equals 14 residues. Trimming stripped 0 bases from V and 2 bases from J, with 8 bases between. Germline CDR1 is DFQATT and CDR2 is SNEGSKA (reference sequence). This chain's CDR3 is CSARDGAAYNEQFF. Here the CDR3 DNA reads TGCAGTGCTAGAGATGGCGCCGCCTACAATGAGCAGTTCTTC.

The V and J genes are TRBV6-4 and TRBJ2-3; weak D call: TRBD2 (6 bases). Between the trimmed V and J ends, which lost 3 bases and 6 bases, there was a span of 22 bases. This CDR3 has 17 residues. From germline, CDR1 is MRHNA and CDR2 SNTAGT. The CDR3 nucleotides read TGTGCCAGCAGTGAAACTGGGCCGGAGGGGAGTAGGGATACGCAGTATTTT. It encodes CASSETGPEGSRDTQYF.

V is TRBV3-1 and J is TRBJ2-1; D is unresolved. The CDR3 extends over 16 amino acids. In germline, CDR1 is LGHDT, CDR2 YNNKEL (reference sequence). The V end lost 1 base, the J end lost 5 bases, and 15 bases lay between the germline ends. The CDR3 region has the DNA TGTGCCAGCAGCCAAGGACCGACGGTCGTTAACAATGAGCAGTTCTTC. This sequence encodes CASSQGPTVVNNEQFF.

This clonotype was found many times. The genes are TRBV19 and TRBJ2-1; possibly TRBD1 or TRBD2 for D (5 bases each). Looked up from germline, CDR1 is LNHDA and CDR2 is SQIVND (reference sequence). Trimming shortened V by 0 bases and J by 9 bases, and 27 bases separated the two germline ends. This CDR3 spans 19 amino acids. The CDR3 region has the DNA TGTGCCAGTAGTATAGATCACGGTGGGCCCACTCCCATTGGGGGTGAGCAGTTCTTC. This gives the protein CASSIDHGGPTPIGGEQFF.

This clonotype came up many times. The rearrangement uses TRBV12-3 or TRBV12-4 and TRBJ2-2; the D is unclear. This CDR3 is 11 amino acids long. V was shortened by 6 bases and J by 9 bases, with 8 bases between the two germline ends. This CDR3 reads CASSQRRELFF. CDR3 DNA: TGTGCCAGCAGCCAACGAAGGGAGCTGTTTTTT.

This chain links TRBV28 with TRBJ2-1; D is uncertain. Trimming took 5 bases from V and 3 from J, leaving 11 bases between them. The CDR3 runs to 14 residues. Germline values: CDR1 MDHEN, CDR2 SYDVKM. In nucleotides, the CDR3 is TGTGCCAGCAGTGACTCTTCGCACTACAATGAGCAGTTCTTC. It yields the protein CASSDSSHYNEQFF.

V and J are TRBV20-1 and TRBJ2-7; 10 nucleotides align to TRBD2. The CDR3 has 13 residues. Looked up from germline, CDR1 is DFQATT and CDR2 is SNEGSKA (reference sequence). With V trimmed by 6 bases and J by 6 bases, 8 bases remained unmatched. The CDR3: CSAALAGVGEQYF. The CDR3 DNA follows: TGCAGTGCAGCCCTAGCGGGAGTAGGCGAGCAGTACTTC.

Only a few counts were recorded for this clonotype. The V gene is TRBV11-2, the J gene TRBJ2-7, with D uncertain. Germline CDR1 is SGHAT and CDR2 is FQNNGV. With 6 bases removed from V and 3 bases from J, the gap between germline ends came to 3 bases. This CDR3 is built from 10 residues. The CDR3 reads CASSHYEQYF. The CDR3 DNA sequence: TGTGCCAGCAGTCACTACGAGCAGTACTTC.

This clonotype was counted ten times or more. This chain joins TRBV11-2 and TRBJ2-4, with no clear D. This CDR3 spans 11 amino acids. The germline CDR1 and CDR2 sequences are SGHAT and FQNNGV. V was pared by 3 bases and J by 5 bases, with 2 bases between. The CDR3 loop is CASSFENIQYF. As DNA, the CDR3 is TGTGCCAGCAGCTTCGAAAACATTCAGTACTTC.

This chain joins TRBV12-3 or TRBV12-4 and TRBJ2-3; D unclear. CDR3 length equals 11 residues. The germline V and J ends were trimmed by 5 bases and 11 bases, with 11 bases remaining between them. CDR3 sequence reads: CASSPRVEQYF. The CDR3 DNA follows: TGTGCCAGCAGTCCTAGGGTCGAGCAGTATTTT.

The table lists this clonotype with a few counts. The chain has TRBV27 and TRBJ1-1; D remains ambiguous. The V gene's germline CDR1 is MNHEY and CDR2 SMNVEV (reference sequence). The CDR3 totals 11 residues. V shed 8 bases and J shed 1 base, with 5 bases lying between them. The CDR3 spells CASGPNTEAFF. CDR3 DNA: TGTGCCAGCGGACCGAACACTGAAGCTTTCTTT.

This clonotype occurred a few times. The rearrangement links TRBV6-1 to TRBJ1-5, with D hard to call. V lost 6 bases, J lost 0 bases, and 6 bases lay in between. The CDR3 contains 13 residues. Germline CDR1 and CDR2: MNHNS and SASEGT. This CDR3 is CASRQNSNQPQHF. Written as DNA, the CDR3 is TGTGCCAGCAGACAAAATAGCAATCAGCCCCAGCATTTT.

This clonotype was recorded at least ten times. This chain joins TRBV6-4 and TRBJ2-1, with TRBD2 matching 8 bases. J gave up 7 bases and V 4 bases, and 6 bases lay outside the gene matches. Germline CDR1 and CDR2: MRHNA and SNTAGT. The length of the CDR3 is 14 residues. In nucleotides, the CDR3 is TGTGCCAGCAGTGTCGCGGGAGGTACGAATGAGCAGTTCTTC. Translated: CASSVAGGTNEQFF.

This clonotype has a handful of counts. The V and J genes are TRBV20-1 and TRBJ2-1; D is unclear. CDR1 and CDR2 (germline): DFQATT, SNEGSKA (reference sequence). The CDR3 extends over 13 amino acids. Between the trimmed V and J ends, which lost 8 bases and 6 bases, there was a span of 17 bases. CDR3 coding DNA: TGCAGTACGATAGCCCCGCCGGGCAATGAGCAGTTCTTC. Translated, it gives CSTIAPPGNEQFF.

There are many counts of this clonotype. DNA of the CDR3: TGTGCCAGTAGGCCCGAGGGGGGGCAGTTCTATGGCTACACCTTC. It is translated as CASRPEGGQFYGYTF. The chain links TRBV19 to TRBJ1-2; perhaps TRBD1 as D (6 bases). Germline V gene sequence: CDR1 LNHDA, CDR2 SQIVND (reference sequence). V was pared by 6 bases and J by 4 bases, with 18 bases between. CDR3 length: 15 amino acids.

This sequence joins TRBV20-1 and TRBJ1-1; no reliable D call. CDR1 and CDR2 (germline): DFQATT, SNEGSKA (reference sequence). CDR3 length: 10 amino acids. The V end was cut by 1 base, the J end by 7 bases, with 4 bases between. CDR3 sequence (DNA): TGCAGTGCTAGAGCCAATGAAGCTTTCTTT. Protein product: CSARANEAFF.

This clonotype was picked up many times. The rearrangement links TRBV25-1 to TRBJ1-2; 7 nucleotides align to TRBD1. This CDR3 is built from 15 residues. Trimming at V came to 1 base and at J to 6 bases, leaving 8 bases not matched to a gene. Germline CDR1 is MGHDK and CDR2 is SYGVNS. The CDR3 region has the DNA TGTGCCAGCAGTGAATCCTCTAACAGGGGAAATGGCTACACCTTC. This encodes CASSESSNRGNGYTF.

This chain joins TRBV4-1 and TRBJ2-5; D gene uncertain. The CDR3 runs to 14 residues. V shed 0 bases and J shed 7 bases, with 12 bases lying between them. Germline V gene data show CDR1 as MGHRA and CDR2 as YSYEKL. Written as DNA, the CDR3 is TGCGCCAGCAGCCAAGATCTAAACGGCGGGACCCAGTACTTC. Amino acids: CASSQDLNGGTQYF.

The rearrangement uses TRBV12-3 or TRBV12-4 and TRBJ2-3; D gene ambiguous. The CDR3 runs to 12 residues. The V and J ends lost 3 bases and 6 bases respectively, with 7 bases between them. CDR3 DNA sequence: TGTGCCAGCAGTTTCACTCGGGATACGCAGTATTTT. This gives the protein CASSFTRDTQYF.

A few counts support this clonotype. The chain recombines TRBV12-3 or TRBV12-4 with TRBJ1-5; D remains unclear. The CDR3 is made up of 12 amino acids. V was cut by 4 bases and J by 9 bases, with 10 bases left in between. The CDR3 here is CASSSGRWPQHF. For the CDR3, the DNA is TGTGCCAGCAGTTCGGGGAGGTGGCCCCAGCATTTT.

In regard to this clonotype: A single base separates this from a much larger clone, so it may be a read error. The chain joins TRBV25-1 to TRBJ2-7; no definite D call. The CDR3 has 12 residues. CDR1 and CDR2 from the germline V gene are MGHDK and SYGVNS. V lost 5 bases, J lost 3 bases, and 8 bases lay in between. CDR3: CASSNWVYEQYF. The CDR3 region has the DNA TGTGCCAGCAGTAACTGGGTCTACGAGCAGTACTTC.

The chain combines TRBV12-3 or TRBV12-4 with TRBJ2-3, with D perhaps TRBD2 (7 bases). The CDR3 covers 14 residues. V lost 6 bases to trimming and J lost 5 bases, with 15 bases between them. CDR3 nucleotides: TGTGCCAGCAGAGAGTGGGGGGGCATAGATACGCAGTATTTT. Translation: CASREWGGIDTQYF.

This clonotype was counted a few times. The chain combines TRBV29-1 with TRBJ1-5; D remains unclear. The CDR3 is 13 residues long. V dropped 6 bases and J dropped 3 bases, with 12 bases sitting between them. CDR1 is SQVTM and CDR2 is ANQGSEA in the germline V gene. CDR3 in amino acids: CSVADGFNQPQHF. The CDR3 region has the DNA TGCAGCGTCGCGGACGGATTCAATCAGCCCCAGCATTTT.

The CDR3 here is CASSPSANYGYTF. CDR3 sequence (DNA): TGTGCCAGCAGCCCCAGCGCTAACTATGGCTACACCTTC. The rearrangement joins TRBV14 to TRBJ1-2; no clear D gene. The CDR3 runs to 13 residues. Trimming shortened V by 4 bases and J by 0 bases, and 6 bases separated the two germline ends. Germline CDR1 reads SGHDN; CDR2 reads FVKESK.

This clonotype was counted between two and nine times. The chain joins TRBV20-1 to TRBJ2-1; D perhaps matches TRBD2 (6 bases). The CDR3 is 14 residues long. Germline V CDR1 and CDR2: DFQATT, SNEGSKA (reference sequence). CDR3 sequence (DNA): TGCCGCCTTAGAAGAGCGGAGGGTACCAATGAGCAGTTCTTC. Its protein product is CRLRRAEGTNEQFF.

This clonotype has more than one count but fewer than ten. The chain links TRBV6-2 or TRBV6-3 to TRBJ2-1; tentative D call: TRBD2 (6 bases). CDR3 length: 15 residues. CDR1 and CDR2 from the germline V gene are MNHEY and SVGEGT. Trimming pared 5 bases from V and 6 bases from J, leaving 17 bases between. The CDR3 DNA reads as TGTGCCAGCAGTACCTCGTTCCGGGACTCCAATGAGCAGTTCTTC. It codes for CASSTSFRDSNEQFF.

This clonotype was found a few times. At one of its ends the junction is not consistent with the germline gene, which may arise from a read error. V is TRBV12-3 or TRBV12-4 and J is TRBJ2-3; possibly TRBD2 for D (5 bases). CDR3 length: 13 amino acids. The CDR3: CASSLDGADTQYF. In DNA, the CDR3 is TGTGCCAGCAGCTTAGACGGGGCAGATACGCAGTATTTT.

This clonotype was seen a few times. The rearrangement links TRBV6-2 or TRBV6-3 to TRBJ2-5; 8 bases align to TRBD2. CDR3 length equals 17 residues. V was pared by 0 bases and J by 5 bases, with 11 bases of the junction left unmatched. Looked up from germline, CDR1 is MNHEY and CDR2 is SVGEGT. CDR3 in amino acids: CASSYSMAGLGEETQYF. The CDR3 nucleotides are TGTGCCAGCAGTTACTCGATGGCGGGACTAGGGGAGGAGACCCAGTACTTC.

V gene TRBV5-5 combines with J gene TRBJ2-3; TRBD1 matches at 12 bases. V lost 4 bases and J lost 4; bases outside the gene matches: 7. Germline V gene data show CDR1 as SGHKS and CDR2 as YYEKEE (reference sequence). The CDR3 contains 16 residues. CDR3 loop: CASSSGTGGVPDTQYF. For the CDR3, the DNA is TGTGCCAGCAGCAGCGGGACAGGGGGCGTCCCAGATACGCAGTATTTT.